Below are 32 T cell receptor beta chains sequenced from a single sample in a study of regulatory T cells in long-lasting Graves disease. Documented time point: persistent/refractory GD, antithyroid drugs over 5 years with positive TRAb. The authors made the TCR library using RNA they extracted from PBMCs. Researchers made TCR beta libraries by using iRepertoire HTBI primers and running Arm-PCR on CDR3 regions. TCRdb processed the multiplex PCR reads anew with MiXCR; each CDR3 protein has one entry. The table lists some 280,000 distinct CDR3 sequences, 22% of them singletons. Specimen: peripheral blood mononuclear cells (PBMCs), collected when the disease was refractory, from a patient treated with antithyroid drugs. The receptor set was obtained from a female donor with Graves disease.

This clonotype was picked up a small number of times. V is TRBV7-2 and J is TRBJ1-4; D uncertain. The CDR3 length is 14 residues. The V and J ends lost 5 bases and 7 bases respectively, with 14 bases between them. Germline loops: CDR1 SGHTA, CDR2 FQGNSA. CDR3 residues: CASSLMGGVEKLFF. The CDR3 DNA reads TGTGCCAGCAGCCTTATGGGTGGGGTTGAAAAACTGTTTTTT. Complete variable domain (other parts from reference TRBV7-2 and TRBJ1-4): GAGVSQSPSNKVTEKGKDVELRCDPISGHTALYWYRQSLGQGLEFLIYFQGNSAPDKSGLPSDRFSAERTGGSVSTLTIQRTQQEDSAVYLCASSLMGGVEKLFFGSGTQLSVL.

This clonotype was seen repeatedly, ten times or more. The chain joins TRBV20-1 to TRBJ1-2, with TRBD1 matching 11 bases. The CDR3 length is 13 residues. J gave up 7 bases and V 0 bases, and 1 base lay outside the gene matches. Germline V lookup: CDR1 DFQATT, CDR2 SNEGSKA (reference sequence). The CDR3 bases are TGCAGTGCTAGAGAGGGACAGGGGGGTGGCTACACCTTC. The encoded protein is CSAREGQGGGYTF.

This clonotype was picked up many times. The V and J genes are TRBV28 and TRBJ1-4; TRBD1 matches 8 bases. CDR3 length equals 16 residues. V lost 6 bases, J lost 0 bases, and 6 bases stayed unmatched. Germline V lookup: CDR1 MDHEN, CDR2 SYDVKM. CDR3 amino acids: CASRGPGGSTNEKLFF. The CDR3 bases are TGTGCCAGCAGGGGGCCAGGGGGCTCAACTAATGAAAAACTGTTTTTT.

A single count supports this clonotype. The chain links TRBV7-9 to TRBJ2-2, with D perhaps matching TRBD1 or TRBD2 (6 bases each). Looked up from germline, CDR1 is SEHNR and CDR2 is FQNEAQ (reference sequence). V gave up 5 bases and J gave up 8 bases, with 15 bases separating them. The CDR3 has 14 amino acids. The CDR3 DNA reads as TGTGCCAGCAGCCCAGACGGGGGCTGGGGGGAGCTGTTTTTT. Protein sequence: CASSPDGGWGELFF.

In its sample, this clonotype was seen many times. The chain uses TRBV11-2 and TRBJ2-5, with D perhaps matching TRBD1 or TRBD2 (5 bases each). There are 14 residues in the CDR3. The V gene lost 4 bases and the J gene lost 3 bases, with 12 bases spanning the gap. Germline V gene data show CDR1 as SGHAT and CDR2 as FQNNGV. The CDR3 DNA is TGTGCCAGCAGCTCGTTCTGGGGGAAAGAGACCCAGTACTTC. Its translation: CASSSFWGKETQYF.

CDR3 coding DNA: TGTGCCAGCAGCTTAGGCCCTAGCCTTCCCTCCTACGAGCAGTACTTC. Residues: CASSLGPSLPSYEQYF. This chain connects TRBV7-9 to TRBJ2-7; the D gene is possibly TRBD2 (5 bases). Germline-derived CDR1 and CDR2 are SEHNR and FQNEAQ (reference sequence). V lost 1 base, J lost 0 bases, and 13 bases lay in between. CDR3 length equals 16 residues.

The chain carries TRBV20-1 and TRBJ1-5, with D tentatively TRBD1 (5 bases). The CDR3 is 16 residues long. The germline gives CDR1 DFQATT, CDR2 SNEGSKA (reference sequence). V shed 2 bases and J shed 2 bases, with 16 bases lying between them. CDR3 in amino acids: CSARTSRGVGNQPQHF. As DNA, the CDR3 is TGCAGTGCTAGAACGTCCCGGGGCGTTGGCAATCAGCCCCAGCATTTT.

This clonotype has just a few counts. V gene TRBV5-6 combines with J gene TRBJ2-5; 11 nucleotides match TRBD2. Germline loops: CDR1 SGHDT, CDR2 YYEEEE. The CDR3 extends over 14 amino acids. After removal of 2 bases from V and 9 bases from J, the junction contained 6 bases not matched to a gene. CDR3 sequence: CASSFSGRALAQYF. The CDR3 bases are TGTGCCAGCAGCTTTAGCGGGAGGGCCCTGGCCCAGTACTTC.

The chain couples TRBV7-2 to TRBJ2-3; unclear D gene. Trimming took off 1 base at V and 0 bases at J, with 8 bases between the two ends. Germline CDR1 reads SGHTA; CDR2 reads FQGNSA. This CDR3 is 15 amino acids long. The CDR3 sequence is CASSLDYSSTDTQYF. The CDR3 DNA is TGTGCCAGCAGCTTAGATTACAGTAGCACAGATACGCAGTATTTT.

This clonotype was found many times. The chain combines TRBV7-2 with TRBJ1-1; TRBD1 aligns across 7 bases. This CDR3 spans 14 amino acids. Germline CDR1 is SGHTA and CDR2 is FQGNSA. The V and J ends lost 5 bases and 7 bases, in that order; junction bases with no gene match: 10. The CDR3 DNA sequence: TGTGCCAGCAGCGCCCAAACAGGGGCTAGTGAAGCTTTCTTT. Translated, it gives CASSAQTGASEAFF.

J is TRBJ1-1 and V is TRBV16; maybe TRBD1 (5 bases). CDR3 size: 15 residues. The germline V gene encodes CDR1 KGHSY and CDR2 FQNENV. V was pared by 4 bases and J by 1 base, with 13 bases between. Here the CDR3 reads CASSPHWRGNTEAFF. The CDR3 DNA is TGTGCCAGCAGCCCCCACTGGAGGGGGAACACTGAAGCTTTCTTT.

This clonotype was recorded at least ten times. The chain carries TRBV3-1 and TRBJ2-7; 8 positions agree with TRBD2. Germline-derived CDR1 and CDR2 are LGHDT and YNNKEL (reference sequence). This CDR3 is built from 12 residues. Trimming at V came to 9 bases and at J to 4 bases, leaving 5 bases not matched to a gene. The chain's CDR3 is CASYVAGYEQYF. In nucleotides, the CDR3 is TGTGCCAGTTATGTAGCGGGATACGAGCAGTACTTC.

The V gene is TRBV9, the J gene TRBJ2-3; possibly TRBD1 for D (6 bases). Deletions cut 2 bases from V and 2 bases from J, with 15 bases between. The CDR3 is 16 residues long. CDR1 is SGDLS, CDR2 YYNGEE, per germline. In DNA, the CDR3 is TGTGCCAGCAGCGTTGACAGGACAACATACACAGATACGCAGTATTTT. This sequence encodes CASSVDRTTYTDTQYF.

About this clonotype: This may arise from a read error, as a much more abundant clone is one base away. In this CDR3 the conserved last residue, phenylalanine or tryptophan, is missing, so a read error is likely. The chain employs TRBV18 and TRBJ1-1, with a tentative D call TRBD1 (6 bases). The ends were cut back, 4 bases at V and 0 bases at J, with 15 bases in the middle. CDR3 length: 16 amino acids. CDR1 and CDR2 from the germline V gene are KGHSH and LQKENI. As DNA, the CDR3 is TGTGCCAGCTCACAGACAGGACCCCGCATGAACACTGAAGCTTTCTCT. It translates to CASSQTGPRMNTEAFS.

The table lists this clonotype with many counts. This rearrangement joins TRBV12-3 or TRBV12-4 to TRBJ2-1; 11 bases are a match to TRBD2. The CDR3 sequence is 22 residues long. The J segment lost 2 bases and the V segment lost 5 bases, leaving 23 bases of the junction unmatched. The CDR3: CASSSDFGITSGSLAAYNEQFF. The CDR3 nucleotides read TGTGCCAGCAGTAGTGACTTTGGTATTACTAGCGGGAGTCTAGCTGCCTACAATGAGCAGTTCTTC.

At least ten counts were recorded for this clonotype. The V and J genes are TRBV5-5 and TRBJ2-5; D is possibly TRBD1 or TRBD2 (5 bases each). The V end lost 5 bases, the J end lost 3 bases, and 17 bases lay between the germline ends. The length of the CDR3 is 15 residues. CDR1 is SGHKS, CDR2 YYEKEE, per germline (reference sequence). CDR3 sequence (DNA): TGTGCCAGCAGATGGTCGGGGCAGGACGAAGAGACCCAGTACTTC. It encodes CASRWSGQDEETQYF.

This clonotype was picked up a small number of times. V gene TRBV7-9 combines with J gene TRBJ1-3; D unresolved. Germline V lookup: CDR1 SEHNR, CDR2 FQNEAQ (reference sequence). CDR3 length equals 13 residues. Trimming pared 3 bases from V and 3 bases from J, leaving 6 bases between. The CDR3 reads CASSFSDGNTIYF. CDR3 in DNA: TGTGCCAGCAGCTTCTCAGATGGAAACACCATATATTTT.

Many counts were recorded for this clonotype. The chain joins TRBV7-9 to TRBJ2-2; the D is unclear. Germline assignment: CDR1 SEHNR and CDR2 FQNEAQ (reference sequence). The V end was cut by 3 bases, the J end by 9 bases, with 8 bases between. This CDR3 is 12 amino acids long. The DNA of the CDR3 is TGTGCCAGCAGCTTCGACCGTTGGGAGCTGTTTTTT. It yields the protein CASSFDRWELFF.

This chain connects TRBV28 to TRBJ2-7; 7 bases are shared with TRBD2. Germline V lookup: CDR1 MDHEN, CDR2 SYDVKM. V lost 7 bases to trimming and J lost 2 bases; unmatched junction nucleotides: 11. CDR3 length: 15 amino acids. CDR3 sequence reads: CASTMRGGSPYEQYF. The CDR3 bases are TGTGCCAGCACCATGCGGGGAGGGTCCCCCTACGAGCAGTACTTC.

CDR3 amino acids: CATSDRTGNSYEQYF. The CDR3 DNA follows: TGTGCCACCAGTGATAGGACAGGAAACTCCTACGAGCAGTACTTC. The V and J genes are TRBV24-1 and TRBJ2-7; 7 bases align to TRBD1. The CDR3 runs 15 residues. Germline V lookup: CDR1 KGHDR, CDR2 SFDVKD. J was trimmed by 0 bases and V by 3 bases; bases with no gene match: 4.

This clonotype came up many times. The chain combines TRBV27 with TRBJ1-2; TRBD1 agrees at 7 bases. Germline V gene data show CDR1 as MNHEY and CDR2 as SMNVEV (reference sequence). With V trimmed by 5 bases and J by 4 bases, 4 bases remained unmatched. The CDR3 runs to 13 residues. The CDR3 sequence is CASSLTGAYGYTF. The CDR3 DNA is TGTGCCAGCAGTCTAACAGGGGCCTATGGCTACACCTTC.

This clonotype was observed at least ten times. V and J are TRBV20-1 and TRBJ2-7; D possibly matches TRBD1 or TRBD2 (7 bases each). V was pared by 4 bases and J by 1 base, with 14 bases between. Germline CDR1 and CDR2: DFQATT and SNEGSKA (reference sequence). The CDR3 extends over 14 amino acids. The DNA for the CDR3 is TGCAGTGCTAAGGGGAGGGACAGTTCCTACGAGCAGTACTTC. Translation gives CSAKGRDSSYEQYF.

This clonotype was observed at least ten times. This sequence joins TRBV25-1 and TRBJ1-4; D possibly corresponds to TRBD1 (5 bases). V was clipped by 2 bases and J by 5 bases, with 9 bases between them. The CDR3 is 14 amino acids. The V gene's germline CDR1 is MGHDK and CDR2 SYGVNS. CDR3 residues: CASSEQGFNEKLFF. The CDR3 DNA reads TGTGCCAGCAGTGAACAGGGTTTCAATGAAAAACTGTTTTTT.

At least ten counts were recorded for this clonotype. The V gene is TRBV28, the J gene TRBJ1-5; tentative D call: TRBD1 (5 bases). CDR3 size: 14 residues. Germline-derived CDR1 and CDR2 are MDHEN and SYDVKM. V dropped 5 bases and J dropped 9 bases, with 17 bases sitting between them. CDR3 DNA sequence: TGTGCCAGCAGTGGGACCGATAAGGGTGTGCCCCAGCATTTT. As protein: CASSGTDKGVPQHF.

The sample holds a few counts of this clonotype. The rearrangement links TRBV9 to TRBJ1-5, with a tentative D call TRBD1 (5 bases). CDR1 SGDLS and CDR2 YYNGEE come from the germline V gene. The CDR3 extends over 15 amino acids. Trimming pared 1 base from V and 3 bases from J, leaving 11 bases between. CDR3 nucleotides: TGTGCCAGCAGCGTACTTGGAGGGGTCAATCAGCCCCAGCATTTT. This translates into CASSVLGGVNQPQHF.

This clonotype was seen more than once but under ten times. Here the CDR3 DNA reads TGTGCCAGTAGTACCCTGGACAGGAGGGAGACCCAGTACTTC. Encoded protein: CASSTLDRRETQYF. The chain recombines TRBV19 with TRBJ2-5; 7 bases are shared with TRBD1. V dropped 4 bases and J dropped 5; count of bases not matched to a gene: 7. Germline V gene data show CDR1 as LNHDA and CDR2 as SQIVND (reference sequence). This CDR3 contains 14 residues. The complete variable domain, with remaining parts taken from reference TRBV19 and TRBJ2-5, reads DGGITQSPKYLFRKEGQNVTLSCEQNLNHDAMYWYRQDPGQGLRLIYYSQIVNDFQKGDIAEGYSVSREKKESFPLTVTSAQKNPTAFYLCASSTLDRRETQYFGPGTRLLVL.

J is TRBJ2-5 and V is TRBV7-9, with D perhaps being TRBD1 or TRBD2 (5 bases each). This CDR3 has 17 residues. The ends were cut back, 5 bases at V and 1 base at J, with 20 bases in the middle. Germline V gene lookup returns CDR1 SEHNR and CDR2 FQNEAQ (reference sequence). DNA of the CDR3: TGTGCCAGCAGCGACCGGGCGTGGGGGACGGCCCAAGAGACCCAGTACTTC. Protein product: CASSDRAWGTAQETQYF.

This clonotype was observed a few times. This sequence joins TRBV5-1 and TRBJ2-4; 7 nucleotides match TRBD1. V lost 6 bases and J lost 7; bases outside the gene matches: 4. The CDR3 runs 12 residues. Germline V lookup: CDR1 SGHRS, CDR2 YFSETQ. The CDR3 loop reads CASIKTGNIQYF. The CDR3 bases are TGCGCCAGCATCAAGACAGGGAACATTCAGTACTTC.

CDR3 DNA: TGTGCCAGCTCACCCCCGGGGGCAGCGTACGGCAATGAGCAGTTCTTC. The encoded protein is CASSPPGAAYGNEQFF. The rearrangement links TRBV18 to TRBJ2-1, with D perhaps given as TRBD1 or TRBD2 (6 bases each). V was cut by 3 bases and J by 6 bases, with 18 bases left in between. Germline V gives CDR1 KGHSH, CDR2 LQKENI. The CDR3 runs to 16 residues.

Of note for this clonotype: This may come from a read error, since a much larger clone is one base off. The rearrangement links TRBV20-1 to TRBJ1-2; D ambiguous. Germline CDR1 DFQATT, CDR2 SNEGSKA (reference sequence). The CDR3 is 12 amino acids. With 7 bases removed from V and 4 bases from J, the gap between germline ends came to 13 bases. The CDR3 loop is CSGRGFSYGYTF. CDR3 nucleotides: TGCAGTGGACGAGGCTTTAGCTATGGCTACACCTTC.

This clonotype was observed many times. The genes are TRBV27 and TRBJ2-7; 14 nucleotides agree with TRBD2. V shed 6 bases, J shed 6 bases, and the junction held 4 bases outside the gene matches. The CDR3 runs to 14 residues. Germline V gene lookup returns CDR1 MNHEY and CDR2 SMNVEV (reference sequence). CDR3 in DNA: TGTGCCAGCAGAACGGGACTAGCGGGAGCCGAGCAGTACTTC. Amino acid sequence: CASRTGLAGAEQYF.

In its sample, this clonotype was seen a few times. The chain recombines TRBV7-2 with TRBJ1-1, with 12 bases fitting TRBD1. The CDR3 is 13 residues long. Trimming removed 5 bases from V and 12 bases from J; junction bases left unmatched: 7. Germline CDR1 and CDR2: SGHTA and FQGNSA. This chain's CDR3 is CASSPGTGGDPFF. In nucleotides, the CDR3 is TGTGCCAGCAGCCCGGGGACAGGGGGCGATCCTTTCTTT.